This T cell receptor (beta chain) was sequenced in a study of human T cells and chemical hapten exposure. This sample's time point: patch test 1, 2 weeks after DPC sensitization. Treatment specified: therapeutic diphenylcyclopropenone sensitization with weekly scalp DPC. CDR3 length: 16 amino acids. Trimming pared 2 bases from V and 4 bases from J, leaving 15 bases between. Per germline, CDR1 SGHTA and CDR2 FQGNSA. TCRdb recomputed calls from the RACE reads with MiXCR, one row per CDR3 protein. This table has fewer than 200,000 distinct CDR3 sequences, around 24% appearing once. This receptor was obtained from a woman in her fifties or sixties with alopecia areata. Some clones in this sample may be carry-over from other donors' samples. The sample was whole blood, taken in connection with sensitization to the hapten diphenylcyclopropenone (DPC). The chain is built from TRBV7-2 and TRBJ2-1; D call uncertain. CDR3 sequence reads: CASSLSGPQWYNEQFF. CDR3 in DNA: TGTGCCAGCAGCTTAAGTGGTCCCCAGTGGTACAATGAGCAGTTCTTC.